The 14 T cell receptor beta chains below all came from one sample that was sequenced in a study of cytomegalovirus exposure and HLA in healthy donors. The primer mix had 60 Vbeta and 13 Jbeta primers. Clones were read by immunoSEQ multiplex PCR, and TCRdb kept only the in-frame ones, dropping some. The table lists roughly 200,000 clones, approximately 80% of them singletons. The sample consisted of PBMCs. These receptors were obtained from a woman aged 25 to 39 in good health and CMV-seronegative.

The J gene is TRBJ2-7, the V gene TRBV29-1, with D maybe TRBD2 (5 bases). Germline V CDR1 and CDR2: SQVTM, ANQGSEA. Trimming removed 7 bases from V and 1 base from J, with 11 bases in between. The CDR3 sequence is 12 residues long. The CDR3 region has the DNA TGCAGCGCAGAAGGGAGTTCCTACGAGCAGTACTTC. It encodes CSAEGSSYEQYF.

Notes on this clone: At one end the junction does not follow the germline gene, possibly because of a read error. The rearrangement links TRBV7-9 to TRBJ2-7, with a possible D match to TRBD1 (6 bases). Germline values: CDR1 SEHNR, CDR2 FQNEAQ (reference sequence). This CDR3 spans 12 amino acids. The CDR3 reads CSSSLGRGEQYF. CDR3 bases: TGTTCCAGCAGCTTAGGCAGGGGCGAGCAGTACTTC.

Note on this clone: Compared with germline, one end of the junction differs, possibly owing to a read error. The J gene is TRBJ1-2, the V gene TRBV5-6; weak D call: TRBD1 (6 bases). The length of the CDR3 is 12 residues. Germline lookup yields CDR1 SGHDT and CDR2 YYEEEE. CDR3 region: CASSREGGSPEF. As DNA, the CDR3 is TGTGCCAGCAGTCGGGAGGGGGGGTCCCCGGAGTTC.

The sample holds one count of this clone. This chain links TRBV5-6 with TRBJ1-2; 10 bases line up with TRBD1. Germline V CDR1 and CDR2: SGHDT, YYEEEE. The CDR3 loop spans 16 amino acids. V trimming: 2 bases; J trimming: 7 bases; junction bases outside the gene matches: 11. CDR3 region: CASSFIGTGDNGGYTF. CDR3 in DNA: TGTGCCAGCAGCTTTATAGGGACAGGGGATAATGGTGGCTACACCTTC.

V is TRBV6-5 and J is TRBJ2-7, with TRBD2 identical over 7 bases. The trim removed 2 bases at V and 3 bases at J, leaving 4 bases unmatched. Germline lookup yields CDR1 MNHEY and CDR2 SVGAGI. CDR3 length equals 14 residues. The CDR3: CASSYGGGYYEQYF. CDR3 bases: TGTGCCAGCAGTTACGGGGGGGGGTACTACGAGCAGTACTTC.

The rearrangement uses TRBV30 and TRBJ2-7; weak D call: TRBD2 (6 bases). Germline V gene lookup returns CDR1 GTSNPN and CDR2 SVGIG (reference sequence). Trimming shortened V by 0 bases and J by 6 bases, and 12 bases separated the two germline ends. This CDR3 has 13 residues. CDR3 protein: CAWSVAGGLEQYF. The CDR3, as DNA: TGTGCCTGGAGTGTAGCCGGAGGGCTCGAGCAGTACTTC.

V is TRBV15 and J is TRBJ1-5; unclear D gene. CDR3 length: 12 residues. Germline lookup yields CDR1 LNHNV and CDR2 YYDKDF (reference sequence). Trimming cost V 1 base and J 7 bases, with 5 bases left between them. The CDR3 sequence: CATSRGRQPQHF. The CDR3 DNA reads TGTGCCACCAGCAGAGGTCGGCAGCCCCAGCATTTT.

There are a few counts of this clone. The chain combines TRBV7-9 with TRBJ1-1; maybe TRBD1 (5 bases). Germline assignment: CDR1 SEHNR and CDR2 FQNEAQ (reference sequence). The length of the CDR3 is 14 residues. With 5 bases removed from V and 5 bases from J, the gap between germline ends came to 15 bases. CDR3 sequence (DNA): TGTGCCAGCAGCCCGACGGAGGGGCTGACTGAAGCTTTCTTT. Protein sequence: CASSPTEGLTEAFF.

The V and J genes are TRBV6-1 and TRBJ1-1; 10 bases match TRBD1. Germline CDR1 and CDR2: MNHNS and SASEGT. Germline trimming cut 7 bases from V and 4 bases from J; bases unmatched to any gene: 3. The length of the CDR3 is 13 residues. The CDR3 DNA is TGTGCCAGCATTAGGACAGGGGGCACTGAAGCTTTCTTT. Translating it yields CASIRTGGTEAFF.

The chain has TRBV5-1 and TRBJ1-2; D gene unclear. V dropped 1 base and J dropped 2 bases, with 27 bases sitting between them. Germline V gene sequence: CDR1 SGHRS, CDR2 YFSETQ. The CDR3 runs to 20 residues. The CDR3 loop is CASSLRAWEVRPFPNYGYTF. The DNA for the CDR3 is TGCGCCAGCAGCTTGAGGGCCTGGGAGGTCCGTCCATTTCCCAACTATGGCTACACCTTC.

This clone was seen more than once but under ten times. The chain combines TRBV9 with TRBJ1-1; a possible D gene is TRBD1 (6 bases). CDR3 length equals 15 residues. V gave up 0 bases and J gave up 3 bases, with 12 bases separating them. From germline, CDR1 is SGDLS and CDR2 YYNGEE. CDR3 sequence: CASSVADSGYTEAFF. As DNA, the CDR3 is TGTGCCAGCAGCGTAGCGGACAGTGGTTACACTGAAGCTTTCTTT.

This clone showed up just once. The chain carries TRBV7-8 and TRBJ2-7; 7 bases fit TRBD1. The CDR3 loop spans 15 amino acids. The germline V gene has CDR1 SGHVS and CDR2 FQNEAQ. Losses at the gene ends were 5 bases for V and 4 bases for J; bases not matched to a gene: 11. The chain's CDR3 is CASSRDTGQPYEQYF. The CDR3 DNA sequence: TGTGCCAGCAGCCGAGACACGGGACAGCCGTACGAGCAGTACTTC.

This clone came up a few times. The chain joins TRBV19 to TRBJ1-5; TRBD1 matches 7 bases. The CDR3 consists of 15 residues. With 3 bases clipped from V and 7 bases from J, the junction kept 9 bases outside the gene matches. Per the germline V gene, CDR1 is LNHDA and CDR2 is SQIVND (reference sequence). The CDR3: CASSIGQVAQQPQHF. CDR3 in DNA: TGTGCCAGTAGTATTGGACAGGTCGCCCAGCAGCCCCAGCATTTT.

The chain joins TRBV21-1 to TRBJ2-7; TRBD1 is taken as the D call from the table, unchecked against the DNA. TRBV21-1 is labeled a pseudogene. The CDR3 runs to 16 residues. The CDR3 is CASSKVPDRFFYEQYF. CDR3 in DNA: TGTGCCAGCAGCAAAGTACCGGACAGGTTTTTCTACGAGCAGTACTTC.